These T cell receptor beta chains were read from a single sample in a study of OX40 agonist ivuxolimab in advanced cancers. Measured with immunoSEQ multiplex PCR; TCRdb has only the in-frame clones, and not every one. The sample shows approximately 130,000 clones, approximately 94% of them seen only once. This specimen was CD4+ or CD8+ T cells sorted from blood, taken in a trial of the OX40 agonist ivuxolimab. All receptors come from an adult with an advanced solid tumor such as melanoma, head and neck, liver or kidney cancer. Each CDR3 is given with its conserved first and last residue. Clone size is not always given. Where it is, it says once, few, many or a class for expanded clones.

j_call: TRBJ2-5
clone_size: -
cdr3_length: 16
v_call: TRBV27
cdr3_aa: CASSSLTSGRMGTQYF

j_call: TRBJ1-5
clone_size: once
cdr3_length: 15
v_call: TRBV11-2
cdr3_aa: CASSLTPDSNQPQHF

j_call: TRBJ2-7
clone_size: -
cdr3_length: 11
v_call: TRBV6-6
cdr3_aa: CASTVTGEQYF

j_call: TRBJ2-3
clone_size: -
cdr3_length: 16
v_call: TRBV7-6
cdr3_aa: CASSTRGGASTDTQYF

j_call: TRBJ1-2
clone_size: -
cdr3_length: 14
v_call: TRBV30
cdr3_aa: CAWAPQGRSYGYTF

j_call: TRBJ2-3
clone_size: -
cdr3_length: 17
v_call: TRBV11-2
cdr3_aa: CASSSETGTSPTDTQYF

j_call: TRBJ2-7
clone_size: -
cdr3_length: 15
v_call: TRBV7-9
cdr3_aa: CASSPLSRGAYEQYF

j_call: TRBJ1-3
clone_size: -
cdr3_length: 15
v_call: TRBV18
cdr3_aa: CASSPGWQVGNTIYF

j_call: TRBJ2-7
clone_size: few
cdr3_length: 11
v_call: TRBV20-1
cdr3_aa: CSARVGDEQYF

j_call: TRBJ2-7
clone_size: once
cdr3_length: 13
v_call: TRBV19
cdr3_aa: CASSRIHLYEQYF

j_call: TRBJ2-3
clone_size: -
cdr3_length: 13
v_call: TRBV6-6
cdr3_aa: CASARFLTDTQYF

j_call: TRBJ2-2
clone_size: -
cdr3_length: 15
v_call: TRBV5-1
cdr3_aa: CASSGSSANTGELFF

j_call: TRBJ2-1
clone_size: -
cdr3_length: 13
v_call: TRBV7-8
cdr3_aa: CASGSSSYNEQFF

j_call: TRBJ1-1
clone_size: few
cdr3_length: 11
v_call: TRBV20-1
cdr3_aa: CSAPRDTEAFF

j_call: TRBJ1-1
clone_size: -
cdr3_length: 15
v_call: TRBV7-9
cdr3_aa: CASSLGQAMNTEAFF

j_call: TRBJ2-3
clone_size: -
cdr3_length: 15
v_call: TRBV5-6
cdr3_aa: CASSLEVEYTDTQYF